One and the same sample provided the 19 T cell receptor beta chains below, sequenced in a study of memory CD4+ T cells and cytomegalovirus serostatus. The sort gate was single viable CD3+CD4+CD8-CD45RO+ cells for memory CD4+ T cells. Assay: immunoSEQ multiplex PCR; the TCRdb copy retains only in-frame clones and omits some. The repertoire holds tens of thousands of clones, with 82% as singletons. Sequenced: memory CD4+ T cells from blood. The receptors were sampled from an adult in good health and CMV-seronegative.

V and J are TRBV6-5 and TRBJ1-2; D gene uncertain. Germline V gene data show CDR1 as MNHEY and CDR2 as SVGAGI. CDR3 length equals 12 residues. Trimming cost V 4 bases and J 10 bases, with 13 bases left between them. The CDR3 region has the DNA TGTGCCAGCAGTTCCGGAACTCGTACCTACACCTTC. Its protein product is CASSSGTRTYTF.

The CDR3 region is CASSATSSYNEQFF. For the CDR3, the DNA is TGTGCCAGCTCAGCCACGAGCTCCTACAATGAGCAGTTCTTC. The chain combines TRBV18 with TRBJ2-1; the D is unclear. The V gene's germline CDR1 is KGHSH and CDR2 LQKENI. Trimming cost V 5 bases and J 0 bases, with 8 bases left between them. The CDR3 runs 14 residues.

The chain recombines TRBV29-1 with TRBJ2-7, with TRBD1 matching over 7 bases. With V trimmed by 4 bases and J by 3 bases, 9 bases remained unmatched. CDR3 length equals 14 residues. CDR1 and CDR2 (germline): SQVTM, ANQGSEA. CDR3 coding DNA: TGCAGCGTTGCGAAAGGGACAGCCATCTACGAGCAGTACTTC. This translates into CSVAKGTAIYEQYF.

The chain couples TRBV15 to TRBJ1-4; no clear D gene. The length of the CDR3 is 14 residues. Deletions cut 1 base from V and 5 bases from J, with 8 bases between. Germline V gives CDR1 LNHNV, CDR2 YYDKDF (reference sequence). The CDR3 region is CATSRAGLNEKLFF. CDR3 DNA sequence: TGTGCCACCAGCAGAGCCGGTCTAAATGAAAAACTGTTTTTT.

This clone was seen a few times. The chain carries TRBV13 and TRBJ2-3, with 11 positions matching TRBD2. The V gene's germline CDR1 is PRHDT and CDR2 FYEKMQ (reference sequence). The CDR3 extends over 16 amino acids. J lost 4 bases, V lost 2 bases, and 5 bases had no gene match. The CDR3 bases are TGTGCCAGCAGCTTAAAATTAGCGGGGGGGTCAGATACGCAGTATTTT. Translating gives CASSLKLAGGSDTQYF. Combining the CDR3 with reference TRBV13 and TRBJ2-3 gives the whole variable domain AAGVIQSPRHLIKEKRETATLKCYPIPRHDTVYWYQQGPGQDPQFLISFYEKMQSDKGSIPDRFSAQQFSDYHSELNMSSLELGDSALYFCASSLKLAGGSDTQYFGPGTRLTVL.

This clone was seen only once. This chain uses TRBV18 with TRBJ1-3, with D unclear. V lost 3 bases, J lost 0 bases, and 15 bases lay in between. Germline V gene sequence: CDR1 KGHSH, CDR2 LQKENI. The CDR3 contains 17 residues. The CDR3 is CASSPRTATYSGNTIYF. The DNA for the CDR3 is TGTGCCAGCTCACCTAGGACGGCTACATACTCTGGAAACACCATATATTTT.

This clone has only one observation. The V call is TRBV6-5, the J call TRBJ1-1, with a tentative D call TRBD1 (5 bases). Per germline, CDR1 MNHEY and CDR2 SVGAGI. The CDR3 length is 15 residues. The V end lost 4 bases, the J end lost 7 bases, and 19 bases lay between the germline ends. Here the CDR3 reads CASSSRQRIENEAFF. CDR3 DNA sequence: TGTGCCAGCAGTTCCCGACAGCGGATAGAAAATGAAGCTTTCTTT.

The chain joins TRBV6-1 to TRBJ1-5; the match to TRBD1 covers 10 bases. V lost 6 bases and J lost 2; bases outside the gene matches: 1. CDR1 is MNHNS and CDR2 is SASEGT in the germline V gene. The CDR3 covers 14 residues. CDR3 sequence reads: CASSGTGGNQPQHF. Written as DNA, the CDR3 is TGTGCCAGCAGCGGGACAGGGGGCAATCAGCCCCAGCATTTT.

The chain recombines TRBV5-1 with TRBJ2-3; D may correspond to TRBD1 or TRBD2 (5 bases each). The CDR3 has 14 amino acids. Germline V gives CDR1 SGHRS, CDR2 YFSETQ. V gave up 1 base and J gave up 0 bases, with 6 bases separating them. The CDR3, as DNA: TGCGCCAGCAGCTTGAGGGACAGCACAGATACGCAGTATTTT. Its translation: CASSLRDSTDTQYF.

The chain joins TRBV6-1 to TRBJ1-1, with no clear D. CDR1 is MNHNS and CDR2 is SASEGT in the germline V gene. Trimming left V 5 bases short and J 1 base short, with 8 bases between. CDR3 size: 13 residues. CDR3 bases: TGTGCCAGCAGTCCTCGGGGGAACACTGAAGCTTTCTTT. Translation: CASSPRGNTEAFF.

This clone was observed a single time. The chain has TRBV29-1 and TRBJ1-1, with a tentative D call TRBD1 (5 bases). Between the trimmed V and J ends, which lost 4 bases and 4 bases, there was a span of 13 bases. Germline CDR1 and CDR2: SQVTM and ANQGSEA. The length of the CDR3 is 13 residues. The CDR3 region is CSVAWDGGTEAFF. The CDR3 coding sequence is TGCAGCGTTGCTTGGGACGGTGGCACTGAAGCTTTCTTT. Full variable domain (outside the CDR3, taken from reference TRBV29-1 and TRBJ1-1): SAVISQKPSRDICQRGTSLTIQCQVDSQVTMMFWYRQQPGQSLTLIATANQGSEATYESGFVIDKFPISRPNLTFSTLTVSNMSPEDSSIYLCSVAWDGGTEAFFGQGTRLTVV.

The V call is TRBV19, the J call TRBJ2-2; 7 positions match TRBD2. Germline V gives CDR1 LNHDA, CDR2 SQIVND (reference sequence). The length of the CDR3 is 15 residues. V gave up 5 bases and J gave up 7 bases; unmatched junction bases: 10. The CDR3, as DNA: TGTGCCAGTAGTTCGCTGGGGGAGGGTAACGGGGAGCTGTTTTTT. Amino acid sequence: CASSSLGEGNGELFF. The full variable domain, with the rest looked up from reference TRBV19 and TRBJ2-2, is DGGITQSPKYLFRKEGQNVTLSCEQNLNHDAMYWYRQDPGQGLRLIYYSQIVNDFQKGDIAEGYSVSREKKESFPLTVTSAQKNPTAFYLCASSSLGEGNGELFFGEGSRLTVL.

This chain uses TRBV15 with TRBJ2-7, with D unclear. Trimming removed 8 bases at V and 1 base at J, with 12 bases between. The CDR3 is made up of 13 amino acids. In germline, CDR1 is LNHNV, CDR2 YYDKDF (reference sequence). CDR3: CATGAGNSYEQYF. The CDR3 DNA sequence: TGTGCCACCGGTGCTGGTAATTCCTACGAGCAGTACTTC.

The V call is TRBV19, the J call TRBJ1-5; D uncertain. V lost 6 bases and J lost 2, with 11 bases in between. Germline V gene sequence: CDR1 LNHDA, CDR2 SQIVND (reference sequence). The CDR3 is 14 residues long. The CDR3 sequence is CASRHVGGNQPQHF. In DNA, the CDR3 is TGTGCCAGTAGACATGTAGGTGGCAATCAGCCCCAGCATTTT.

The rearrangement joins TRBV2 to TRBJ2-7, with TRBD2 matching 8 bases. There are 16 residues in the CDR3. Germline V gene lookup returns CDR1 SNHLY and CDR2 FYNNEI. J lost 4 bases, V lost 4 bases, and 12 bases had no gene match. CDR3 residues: CASSGRGSGGRYEQYF. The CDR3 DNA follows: TGTGCCAGCAGTGGGAGGGGGAGCGGGGGACGATACGAGCAGTACTTC. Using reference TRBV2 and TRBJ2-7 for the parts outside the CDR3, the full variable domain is EPEVTQTPSHQVTQMGQEVILRCVPISNHLYFYWYRQILGQKVEFLVSFYNNEISEKSEIFDDQFSVERPDGSNFTLKIRSTKLEDSAMYFCASSGRGSGGRYEQYFGPGTRLTVT.

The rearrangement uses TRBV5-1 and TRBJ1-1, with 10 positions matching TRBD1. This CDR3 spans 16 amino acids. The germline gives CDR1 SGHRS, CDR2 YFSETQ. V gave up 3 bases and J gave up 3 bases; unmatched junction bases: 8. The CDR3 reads CASSSGQGRDYTEAFF. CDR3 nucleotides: TGCGCCAGCAGCTCGGGACAGGGGCGGGATTACACTGAAGCTTTCTTT. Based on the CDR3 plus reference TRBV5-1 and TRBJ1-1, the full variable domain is KAGVTQTPRYLIKTRGQQVTLSCSPISGHRSVSWYQQTPGQGLQFLFEYFSETQRNKGNFPGRFSGRQFSNSRSEMNVSTLELGDSALYLCASSSGQGRDYTEAFFGQGTRLTVV.

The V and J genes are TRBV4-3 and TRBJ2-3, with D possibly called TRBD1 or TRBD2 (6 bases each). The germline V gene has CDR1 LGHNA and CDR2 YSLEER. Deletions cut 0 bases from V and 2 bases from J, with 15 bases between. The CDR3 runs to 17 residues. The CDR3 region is CASSQDQGGTFTDTQYF. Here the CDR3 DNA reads TGCGCCAGCAGCCAAGATCAAGGGGGGACTTTCACAGATACGCAGTATTTT.

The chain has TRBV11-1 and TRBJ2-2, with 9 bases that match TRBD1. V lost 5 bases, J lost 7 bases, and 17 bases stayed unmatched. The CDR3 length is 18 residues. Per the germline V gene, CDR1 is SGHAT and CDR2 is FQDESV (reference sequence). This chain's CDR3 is CASSLKATTGGKGGELFF. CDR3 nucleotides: TGTGCCAGCAGCCTCAAAGCTACTACAGGGGGCAAGGGCGGGGAGCTGTTTTTT.

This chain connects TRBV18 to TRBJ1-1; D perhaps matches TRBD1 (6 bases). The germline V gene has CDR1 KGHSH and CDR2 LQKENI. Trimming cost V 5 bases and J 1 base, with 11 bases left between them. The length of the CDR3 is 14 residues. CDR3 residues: CASSRDTRNTEAFF. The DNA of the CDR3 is TGTGCCAGCTCAAGGGACACCCGGAACACTGAAGCTTTCTTT.